Shown below are 15 T cell receptor beta chains from a single sample sequenced in a study of cytomegalovirus exposure and HLA in healthy donors. It was with 60 Vbeta and 13 Jbeta primers that the PCR ran. Measured with immunoSEQ multiplex PCR; TCRdb has only the in-frame clones, and not every one. The repertoire includes approximately 100,000 clones, 69% of them detected once, and about 5.5% sits in the top ten. Source material: PBMCs. These receptors were obtained from a woman in her sixties or seventies in good health and CMV-seropositive.

By sample fraction, this clone is medium-sized (0.01 to 0.1%). The same CDR3 can be traced to other DNA sequences in this sample. The rearrangement joins TRBV19 to TRBJ2-7; 9 positions agree with TRBD1. The V gene end was trimmed by 10 bases and the J gene end by 2 bases; junction bases not matched to a gene: 6. Germline CDR1 reads LNHDA; CDR2 reads SQIVND (reference sequence). This CDR3 comprises 13 residues. The CDR3 nucleotides read TGTGCCACTACCGGGACAGGGACCTACGAGCAGTACTTC. This encodes CATTGTGTYEQYF. Full variable domain (missing parts from reference TRBV19 and TRBJ2-7): DGGITQSPKYLFRKEGQNVTLSCEQNLNHDAMYWYRQDPGQGLRLIYYSQIVNDFQKGDIAEGYSVSREKKESFPLTVTSAQKNPTAFYLCATTGTGTYEQYFGPGTRLTVT.

The chain uses TRBV25-1 and TRBJ2-1; no clear D. There are 12 residues in the CDR3. Germline CDR1 MGHDK, CDR2 SYGVNS. V dropped 4 bases and J dropped 5 bases, with 6 bases sitting between them. The CDR3 DNA reads TGTGCCAGCAGTGTCGTAAACAATGAGCAGTTCTTC. Its translation is CASSVVNNEQFF. Full variable domain (rest looked up from reference TRBV25-1 and TRBJ2-1): EADIYQTPRYLVIGTGKKITLECSQTMGHDKMYWYQQDPGMELHLIHYSYGVNSTEKGDLSSESTVSRIRTEHFPLTLESARPSHTSQYLCASSVVNNEQFFGPGTRLTVL.

The V gene is TRBV14, the J gene TRBJ1-4; weak D call: TRBD1 (5 bases). Trimming removed 4 bases from V and 8 bases from J, with 17 bases in between. The CDR3 consists of 15 residues. Germline V gene lookup returns CDR1 SGHDN and CDR2 FVKESK. The CDR3 here is CASSLGLEGSEKLFF. The CDR3 DNA follows: TGTGCCAGCAGCCTCGGGTTGGAGGGGAGCGAAAAACTGTTTTTT.

The chain is built from TRBV29-1 and TRBJ1-5; 8 bases agree with TRBD1. After removal of 0 bases from V and 6 bases from J, the junction contained 7 bases not matched to a gene. Germline V lookup: CDR1 SQVTM, CDR2 ANQGSEA. CDR3 length: 15 amino acids. CDR3 DNA: TGCAGCGTTGAAGATCCCCAGGGGGCGGGTCAGCCCCAGCATTTT. Its protein is CSVEDPQGAGQPQHF. Complete variable domain (other parts from reference TRBV29-1 and TRBJ1-5): SAVISQKPSRDICQRGTSLTIQCQVDSQVTMMFWYRQQPGQSLTLIATANQGSEATYESGFVIDKFPISRPNLTFSTLTVSNMSPEDSSIYLCSVEDPQGAGQPQHFGDGTRLSIL.

The J gene is TRBJ1-3, the V gene TRBV7-8; D not resolved. Per the germline V gene, CDR1 is SGHVS and CDR2 is FQNEAQ. The CDR3 sequence is 18 residues long. V lost 3 bases to trimming and J lost 0 bases, with 18 bases between them. In DNA form, the CDR3 reads TGTGCCAGCAGCTTTTCCCTCTCTCAGGCACCCTCTGGAAACACCATATATTTT. The encoded protein is CASSFSLSQAPSGNTIYF. Looking up the rest from reference TRBV7-8 and TRBJ1-3 gives the full variable domain: GAGVSQSPRYKVAKRGQDVALRCDPISGHVSLFWYQQALGQGPEFLTYFQNEAQLDKSGLPSDRFFAERPEGSVSTLKIQRTQQEDSAVYLCASSFSLSQAPSGNTIYFGEGSWLTVV.

The chain carries TRBV19 and TRBJ1-2; D is possibly TRBD1 (5 bases). This CDR3 has 14 residues. Germline V gene data show CDR1 as LNHDA and CDR2 as SQIVND (reference sequence). V was clipped by 7 bases and J by 8 bases, with 20 bases between them. CDR3 coding DNA: TGTGCCAGTAAAGGGGAAAATGGAAAGAGAGGCTACACCTTC. This sequence encodes CASKGENGKRGYTF.

This sequence joins TRBV5-1 and TRBJ1-4; tentatively, D is TRBD1 (5 bases). The CDR3 sequence is 15 residues long. The germline V gene has CDR1 SGHRS and CDR2 YFSETQ. V lost 1 base and J lost 5, with 12 bases in between. The CDR3 loop is CASSLRSGDNEKLFF. The CDR3 DNA reads as TGCGCCAGCAGCTTGAGGTCGGGGGACAATGAAAAACTGTTTTTT.

This clone was seen once. V usage is TRBV6-1 and J usage is TRBJ2-3, with D maybe TRBD1 (6 bases). The germline CDR1 and CDR2 sequences are MNHNS and SASEGT. The V gene lost 1 base and the J gene lost 1 base, with 9 bases spanning the gap. The CDR3 contains 15 residues. The CDR3: CASSEGGRGTDTQYF. In nucleotides, the CDR3 is TGTGCCAGCAGTGAAGGGGGGCGGGGCACAGATACGCAGTATTTT.

The chain carries TRBV19 and TRBJ1-6; D might be TRBD1 (5 bases). The CDR3 loop spans 12 amino acids. The V gene lost 5 bases and the J gene lost 9 bases, with 8 bases spanning the gap. Germline loops: CDR1 LNHDA, CDR2 SQIVND (reference sequence). CDR3 protein: CASSSTGSPLHF. The CDR3 region has the DNA TGTGCCAGTAGTTCAACAGGTTCACCCCTCCACTTT. The full variable domain, its missing parts supplied by reference TRBV19 and TRBJ1-6, is DGGITQSPKYLFRKEGQNVTLSCEQNLNHDAMYWYRQDPGQGLRLIYYSQIVNDFQKGDIAEGYSVSREKKESFPLTVTSAQKNPTAFYLCASSSTGSPLHFGNGTRLTVT.

The J gene is TRBJ2-1, the V gene TRBV6-1; D might be TRBD2 (6 bases). This CDR3 is 14 amino acids long. Between the trimmed V and J ends, which lost 2 bases and 7 bases, there was a span of 12 bases. CDR1 and CDR2 (germline): MNHNS, SASEGT. DNA of the CDR3: TGTGCCAGCAGTGAAAGGGGCCGGGGGAATGAGCAGTTCTTC. Its translation: CASSERGRGNEQFF.

The rearrangement joins TRBV7-9 to TRBJ2-7; maybe TRBD1 (6 bases). With 6 bases removed from V and 5 bases from J, the gap between germline ends came to 20 bases. CDR3 length: 15 amino acids. Germline-derived CDR1 and CDR2 are SEHNR and FQNEAQ (reference sequence). The CDR3: CASSPRGARANEQYF. CDR3 sequence (DNA): TGTGCCAGCAGTCCCAGGGGCGCAAGGGCCAACGAGCAGTACTTC.

The chain has TRBV10-3 and TRBJ2-3, with TRBD1 matching 7 bases. This CDR3 has 13 amino acids. With 6 bases clipped from V and 4 bases from J, the junction kept 4 bases outside the gene matches. CDR1 is ENHRY, CDR2 SYGVKD, per germline. The CDR3 DNA is TGTGCCATCAGACAGGGGAGCCCAGATACGCAGTATTTT. Its protein product is CAIRQGSPDTQYF.

The V and J genes are TRBV5-1 and TRBJ2-1; D gene unclear. V was trimmed by 5 bases and J by 5 bases, leaving 8 bases between them. This CDR3 is 12 amino acids long. CDR1 SGHRS and CDR2 YFSETQ come from the germline V gene. The CDR3 bases are TGCGCCAGCAGTATCCCGGACAATGAGCAGTTCTTC. It specifies CASSIPDNEQFF.

Turning to this clone: This specimen includes other DNA sequences encoding the same CDR3. CDR3 nucleotide sequence: TGTGCCAGCAGCCAAGACGCCAGCGGGGTATCCTACGAGCAGTACTTC. Protein: CASSQDASGVSYEQYF. The chain carries TRBV4-2 and TRBJ2-7, with 7 positions matching TRBD2. The CDR3 covers 16 residues. The ends lost 0 bases at V and 1 base at J; junction bases unmatched: 6. CDR1 LGHNA and CDR2 YNFKEQ come from the germline V gene.

The V gene is TRBV6-6, the J gene TRBJ2-7, with D possibly being TRBD2 (6 bases). Germline lookup yields CDR1 MNHNY and CDR2 SVGAGI (reference sequence). The CDR3 sequence is 14 residues long. Trimming cost V 7 bases and J 5 bases, with 18 bases left between them. CDR3 nucleotides: TGTGCCAGCACTCCAATCCGGGGGAGTGACGAGCAGTACTTC. Its translation is CASTPIRGSDEQYF.